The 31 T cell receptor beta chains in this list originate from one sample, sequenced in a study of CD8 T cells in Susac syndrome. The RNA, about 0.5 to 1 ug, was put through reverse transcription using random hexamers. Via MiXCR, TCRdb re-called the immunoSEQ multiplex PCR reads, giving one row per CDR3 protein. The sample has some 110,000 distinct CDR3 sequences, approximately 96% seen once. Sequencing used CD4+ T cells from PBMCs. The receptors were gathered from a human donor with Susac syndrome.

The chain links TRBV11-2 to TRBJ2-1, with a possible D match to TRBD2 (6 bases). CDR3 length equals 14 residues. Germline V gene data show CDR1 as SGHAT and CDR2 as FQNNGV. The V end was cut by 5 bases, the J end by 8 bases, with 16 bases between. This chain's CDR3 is CASSPLVEGYEQFF. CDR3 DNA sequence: TGTGCCAGCAGCCCATTAGTGGAGGGCTATGAGCAGTTCTTC. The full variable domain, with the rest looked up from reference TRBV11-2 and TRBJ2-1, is EAGVAQSPRYKIIEKRQSVAFWCNPISGHATLYWYQQILGQGPKLLIQFQNNGVVDDSQLPKDRFSAERLKGVDSTLKIQPAKLEDSAVYLCASSPLVEGYEQFFGPGTRLTVL.

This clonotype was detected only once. CDR3 protein: CASSSPGLDTDTQYF. For the CDR3, the DNA is TGTGCCAGCAGCTCACCGGGACTAGACACAGATACGCAGTATTTT. The V and J genes are TRBV7-8 and TRBJ2-3; 8 positions agree with TRBD2. Per germline, CDR1 SGHVS and CDR2 FQNEAQ. The V gene end was trimmed by 4 bases and the J gene end by 2 bases; junction bases not matched to a gene: 5. The CDR3 length is 15 residues.

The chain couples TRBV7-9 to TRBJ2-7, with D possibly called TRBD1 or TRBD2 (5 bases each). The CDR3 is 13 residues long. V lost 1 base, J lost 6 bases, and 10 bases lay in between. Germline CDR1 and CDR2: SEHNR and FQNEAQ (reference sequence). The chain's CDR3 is CASSLEGRLEQYF. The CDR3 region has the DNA TGTGCCAGCAGCTTAGAGGGACGGCTCGAGCAGTACTTC.

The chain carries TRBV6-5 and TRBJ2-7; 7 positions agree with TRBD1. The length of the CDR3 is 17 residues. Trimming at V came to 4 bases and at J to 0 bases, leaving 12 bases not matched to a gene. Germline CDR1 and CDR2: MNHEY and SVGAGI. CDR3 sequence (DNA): TGTGCCAGCAGTTTGGTAGGGGGCCGCACGTTCTCCTACGAGCAGTACTTC. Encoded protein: CASSLVGGRTFSYEQYF.

CDR3: CASSRSSGGSYEQYF. CDR3 DNA: TGTGCCAGCAGCCGGAGTAGCGGGGGTTCCTACGAGCAGTACTTC. This chain links TRBV7-2 with TRBJ2-7, with TRBD2 identical over 9 bases. Germline trimming cut 5 bases from V and 1 base from J; bases unmatched to any gene: 6. This CDR3 comprises 15 residues. The germline V gene encodes CDR1 SGHTA and CDR2 FQGNSA.

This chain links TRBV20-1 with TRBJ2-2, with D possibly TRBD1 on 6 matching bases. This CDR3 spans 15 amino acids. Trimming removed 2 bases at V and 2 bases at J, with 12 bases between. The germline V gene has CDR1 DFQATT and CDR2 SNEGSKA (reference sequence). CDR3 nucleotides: TGCAGTGCTAGACCCGGGACAAAAAACACCGGGGAGCTGTTTTTT. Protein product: CSARPGTKNTGELFF.

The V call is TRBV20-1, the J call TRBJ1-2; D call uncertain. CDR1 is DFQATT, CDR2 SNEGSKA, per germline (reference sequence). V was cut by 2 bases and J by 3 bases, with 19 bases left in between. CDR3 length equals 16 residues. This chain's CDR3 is CSARTSGDPRDYGYTF. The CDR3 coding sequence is TGCAGTGCTAGAACCTCTGGGGATCCGAGGGACTATGGCTACACCTTC.

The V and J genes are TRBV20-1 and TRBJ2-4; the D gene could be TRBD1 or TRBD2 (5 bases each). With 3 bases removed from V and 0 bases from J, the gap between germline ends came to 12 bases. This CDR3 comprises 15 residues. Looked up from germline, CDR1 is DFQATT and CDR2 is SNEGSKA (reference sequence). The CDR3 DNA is TGCAGTGCTAGGACGGGACGGCTAGCCAAAAACATTCAGTACTTC. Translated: CSARTGRLAKNIQYF.

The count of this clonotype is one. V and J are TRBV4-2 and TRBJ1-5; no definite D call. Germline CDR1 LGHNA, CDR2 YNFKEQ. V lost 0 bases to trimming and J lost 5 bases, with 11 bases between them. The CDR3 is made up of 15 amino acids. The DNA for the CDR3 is TGTGCCAGCAGCCAAGATTCGGCACTTCATCAGCCCCAGCATTTT. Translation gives CASSQDSALHQPQHF.

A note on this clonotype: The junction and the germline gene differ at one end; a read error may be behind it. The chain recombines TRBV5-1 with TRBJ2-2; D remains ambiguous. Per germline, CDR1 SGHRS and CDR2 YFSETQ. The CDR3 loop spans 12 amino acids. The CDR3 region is CASSYNTGELFF. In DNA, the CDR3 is TGTGCCAGCAGCTACAACACCGGGGAGCTGTTTTTT.

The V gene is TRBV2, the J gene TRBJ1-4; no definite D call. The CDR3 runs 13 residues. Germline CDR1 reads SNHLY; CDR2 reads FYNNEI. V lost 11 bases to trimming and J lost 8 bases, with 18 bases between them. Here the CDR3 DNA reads TGTGCCGCGAGGATGAATGGCGGCGAAAAACTGTTTTTT. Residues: CAARMNGGEKLFF.

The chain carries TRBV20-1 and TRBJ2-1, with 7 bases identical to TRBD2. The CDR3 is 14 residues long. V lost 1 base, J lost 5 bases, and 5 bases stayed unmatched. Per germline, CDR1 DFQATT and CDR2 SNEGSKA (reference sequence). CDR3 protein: CSARVGGNDNEQFF. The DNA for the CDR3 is TGCAGTGCTAGAGTGGGGGGGAATGACAATGAGCAGTTCTTC.

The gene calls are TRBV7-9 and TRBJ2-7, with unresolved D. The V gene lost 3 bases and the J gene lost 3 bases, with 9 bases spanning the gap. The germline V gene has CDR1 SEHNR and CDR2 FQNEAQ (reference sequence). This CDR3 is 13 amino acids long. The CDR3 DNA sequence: TGTGCCAGCAGCTTTCACGGAAGCTACGAGCAGTACTTC. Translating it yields CASSFHGSYEQYF.

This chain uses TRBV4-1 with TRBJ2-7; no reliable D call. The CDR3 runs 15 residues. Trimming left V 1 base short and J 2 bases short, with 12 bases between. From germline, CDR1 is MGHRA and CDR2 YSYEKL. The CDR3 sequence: CASSQVITATYEQYF. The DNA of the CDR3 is TGCGCCAGCAGCCAAGTTATCACGGCCACCTACGAGCAGTACTTC.

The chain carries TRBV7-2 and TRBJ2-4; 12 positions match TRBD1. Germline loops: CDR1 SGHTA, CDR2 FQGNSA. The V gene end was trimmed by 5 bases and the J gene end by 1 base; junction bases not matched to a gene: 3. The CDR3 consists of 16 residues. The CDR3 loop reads CASSRGQGAAKNIQYF. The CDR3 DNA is TGTGCCAGCAGCCGGGGACAGGGGGCTGCCAAAAACATTCAGTACTTC.

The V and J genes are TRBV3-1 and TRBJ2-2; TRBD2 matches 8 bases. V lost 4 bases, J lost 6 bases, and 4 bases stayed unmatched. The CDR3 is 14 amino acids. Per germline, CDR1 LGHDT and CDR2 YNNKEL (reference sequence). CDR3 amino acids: CASSPGGSAGELFF. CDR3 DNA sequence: TGTGCCAGCAGCCCGGGGGGGAGTGCCGGGGAGCTGTTTTTT.

The CDR3 protein is CASSGQISYNEQFF. The CDR3 DNA reads TGTGCCAGCTCGGGACAGATCTCCTACAATGAGCAGTTCTTC. The chain couples TRBV18 to TRBJ2-1, with 7 bases identical to TRBD1. Trimming removed 6 bases from V and 0 bases from J; junction bases left unmatched: 2. The CDR3 has 14 amino acids. The germline V gene has CDR1 KGHSH and CDR2 LQKENI.

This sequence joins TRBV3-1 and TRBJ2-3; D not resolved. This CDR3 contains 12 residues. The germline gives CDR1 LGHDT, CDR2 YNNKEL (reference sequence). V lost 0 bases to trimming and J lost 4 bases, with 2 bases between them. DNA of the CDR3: TGTGCCAGCAGCCAAGATCCAGATACGCAGTATTTT. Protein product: CASSQDPDTQYF.

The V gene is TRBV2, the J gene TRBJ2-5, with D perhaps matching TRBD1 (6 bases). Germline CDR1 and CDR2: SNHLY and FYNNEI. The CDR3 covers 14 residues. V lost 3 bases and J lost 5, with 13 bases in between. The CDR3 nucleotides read TGTGCCAGCAGTGAGTGGCAGGGGATCGAGACCCAGTACTTC. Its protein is CASSEWQGIETQYF. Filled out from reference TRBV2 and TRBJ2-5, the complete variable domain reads EPEVTQTPSHQVTQMGQEVILRCVPISNHLYFYWYRQILGQKVEFLVSFYNNEISEKSEIFDDQFSVERPDGSNFTLKIRSTKLEDSAMYFCASSEWQGIETQYFGPGTRLLVL.

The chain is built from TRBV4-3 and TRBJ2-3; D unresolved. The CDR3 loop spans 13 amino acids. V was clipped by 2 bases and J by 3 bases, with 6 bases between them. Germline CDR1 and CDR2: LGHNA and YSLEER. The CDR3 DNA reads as TGCGCCAGCAGCCAACCAGGAACAGATACGCAGTATTTT. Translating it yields CASSQPGTDTQYF.

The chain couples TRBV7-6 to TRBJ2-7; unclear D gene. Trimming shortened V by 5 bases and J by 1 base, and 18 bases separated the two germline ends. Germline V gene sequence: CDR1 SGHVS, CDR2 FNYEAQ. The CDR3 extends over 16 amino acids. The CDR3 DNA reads TGTGCCAGCAGCCCAGAAAGCCAGCTTAATTCCTACGAGCAGTACTTC. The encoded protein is CASSPESQLNSYEQYF.

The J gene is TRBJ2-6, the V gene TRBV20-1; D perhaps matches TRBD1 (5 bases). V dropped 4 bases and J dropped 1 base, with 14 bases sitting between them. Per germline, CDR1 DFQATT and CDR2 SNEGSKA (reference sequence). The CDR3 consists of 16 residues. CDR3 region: CSATPGHTSGANVLTF. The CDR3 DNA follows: TGCAGTGCTACCCCCGGACATACATCTGGGGCCAACGTCCTGACTTTC.

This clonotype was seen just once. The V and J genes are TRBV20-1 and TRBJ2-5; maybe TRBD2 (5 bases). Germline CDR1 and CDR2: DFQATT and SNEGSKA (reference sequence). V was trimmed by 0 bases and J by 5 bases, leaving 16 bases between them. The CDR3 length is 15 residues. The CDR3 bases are TGCAGTGCTAGAGACACGGACGGGTGGAGGGAGACCCAGTACTTC. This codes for CSARDTDGWRETQYF.

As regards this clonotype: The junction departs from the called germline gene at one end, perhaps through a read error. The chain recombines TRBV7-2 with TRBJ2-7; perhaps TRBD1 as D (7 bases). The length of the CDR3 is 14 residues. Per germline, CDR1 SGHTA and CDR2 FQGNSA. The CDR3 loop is CASSLAGGGYEQYF. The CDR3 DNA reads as TGTGCCAGCAGCCTAGCAGGGGGAGGCTACGAGCAGTACTTC.

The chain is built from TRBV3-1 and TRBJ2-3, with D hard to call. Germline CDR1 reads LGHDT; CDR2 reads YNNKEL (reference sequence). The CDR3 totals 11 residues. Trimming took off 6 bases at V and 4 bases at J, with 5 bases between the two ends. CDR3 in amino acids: CASSGSDTQYF. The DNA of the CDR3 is TGTGCCAGCAGTGGCTCAGATACGCAGTATTTT.

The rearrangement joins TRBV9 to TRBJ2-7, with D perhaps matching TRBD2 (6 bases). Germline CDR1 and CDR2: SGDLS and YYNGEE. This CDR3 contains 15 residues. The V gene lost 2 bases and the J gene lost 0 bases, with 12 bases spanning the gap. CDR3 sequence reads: CASSVGTLSSYEQYF. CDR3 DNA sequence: TGTGCCAGCAGCGTCGGGACTTTAAGCTCCTACGAGCAGTACTTC. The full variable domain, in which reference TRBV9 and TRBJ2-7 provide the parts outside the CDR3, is DSGVTQTPKHLITATGQRVTLRCSPRSGDLSVYWYQQSLDQGLQFLIQYYNGEERAKGNILERFSAQQFPDLHSELNLSSLELGDSALYFCASSVGTLSSYEQYFGPGTRLTVT.

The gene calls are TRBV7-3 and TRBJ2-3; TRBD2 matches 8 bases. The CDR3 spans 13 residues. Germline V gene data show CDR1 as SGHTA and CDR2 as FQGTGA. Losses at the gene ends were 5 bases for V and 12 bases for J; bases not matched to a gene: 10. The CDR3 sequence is CASSPSPGTSQYF. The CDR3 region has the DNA TGTGCCAGCAGCCCTTCCCCCGGGACTAGTCAGTATTTT. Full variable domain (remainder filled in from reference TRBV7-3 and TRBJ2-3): GAGVSQTPSNKVTEKGKYVELRCDPISGHTALYWYRQSLGQGPEFLIYFQGTGAADDSGLPNDRFFAVRPEGSVSTLKIQRTERGDSAVYLCASSPSPGTSQYFGPGTRLTVL.

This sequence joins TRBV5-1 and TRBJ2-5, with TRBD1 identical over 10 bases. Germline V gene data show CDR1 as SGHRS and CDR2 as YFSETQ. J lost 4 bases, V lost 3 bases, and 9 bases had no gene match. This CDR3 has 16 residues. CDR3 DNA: TGCGCCAGCAGCTCGACCGGGACAGGGGTTGGAGAGACCCAGTACTTC. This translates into CASSSTGTGVGETQYF. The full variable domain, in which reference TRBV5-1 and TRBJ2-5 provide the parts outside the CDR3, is KAGVTQTPRYLIKTRGQQVTLSCSPISGHRSVSWYQQTPGQGLQFLFEYFSETQRNKGNFPGRFSGRQFSNSRSEMNVSTLELGDSALYLCASSSTGTGVGETQYFGPGTRLLVL.

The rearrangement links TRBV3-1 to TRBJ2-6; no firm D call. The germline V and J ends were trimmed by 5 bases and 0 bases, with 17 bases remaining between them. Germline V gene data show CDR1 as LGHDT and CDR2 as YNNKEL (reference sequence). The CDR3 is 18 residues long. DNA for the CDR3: TGTGCCAGCAGCAACCCAGGCCTTCTTAGCTCTGGGGCCAACGTCCTGACTTTC. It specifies CASSNPGLLSSGANVLTF.

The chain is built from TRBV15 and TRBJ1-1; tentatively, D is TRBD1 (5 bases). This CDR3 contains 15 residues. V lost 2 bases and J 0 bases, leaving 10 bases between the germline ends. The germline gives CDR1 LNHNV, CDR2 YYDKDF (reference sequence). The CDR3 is CATSRPGRMNTEAFF. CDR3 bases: TGTGCCACCAGCAGACCGGGACGTATGAACACTGAAGCTTTCTTT.

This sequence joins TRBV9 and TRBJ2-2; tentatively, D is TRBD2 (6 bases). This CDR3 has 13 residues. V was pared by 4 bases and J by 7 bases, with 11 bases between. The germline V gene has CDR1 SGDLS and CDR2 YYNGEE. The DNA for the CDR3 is TGTGCCAGCAGCTCACGAGCGGGCGGGGAGCTGTTTTTT. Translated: CASSSRAGGELFF.